The text below deals with one TCR beta chain. Within the sample, other DNA sequences also encode this same CDR3. Authors' data handling: Filtering differed for immunoSEQ, which gave only junction sequences without quality scores. Some clones are missing from TCRdb's copy, which holds only in-frame ones; the method was immunoSEQ multiplex PCR. V and J calls and clone size are copied from that table; D and trimming were computed from the DNA. The sample has approximately 1.5 million clones, approximately 98.5% seen once. This sample stems from a study of shared clonotypes between healthy human individuals. Looking at the study overall: The plates for each donor numbered three CD4 naive, three CD4 memory, two CD8 naive and one CD8 memory.

Investigators divided CD4+ cells into CD45RA+ naive and CD45RA-negative memory subsets. The CDR3 contains 15 residues. V trimming: 2 bases; J trimming: 0 bases; junction bases outside the gene matches: 2. Per the germline V gene, CDR1 is KGHSH and CDR2 is LQKENI. Specimen: naive CD4+ T cells sorted from blood. Subset defined: CD45RA+ positively selected. This TCR came from a man aged 25 to 45 in good health. The chain couples TRBV18 to TRBJ2-7; 9 nucleotides line up with TRBD2. For the CDR3, the DNA is TGTGCCAGCTCACCATATAGCGGGAGCTCCTACGAGCAGTACTTC. Translating gives CASSPYSGSSYEQYF.